This entry lists 7 T cell receptor beta chains sequenced from one sample in a study of blood T cell repertoires in COVID-19. Some clones are missing from TCRdb's copy, which holds only in-frame ones; the method was immunoSEQ multiplex PCR. The sample has around 300,000 clones, around 87% seen once. Material for sequencing was PBMCs or T cells enriched from blood (not recorded which). The receptors were sampled from a woman aged 25 to 39 who had recovered from COVID-19.

V and J are TRBV11-2 and TRBJ1-5; the match to TRBD1 covers 7 bases. The V gene end was trimmed by 5 bases and the J gene end by 5 bases; junction bases not matched to a gene: 9. The CDR3 has 15 residues. Germline V gene lookup returns CDR1 SGHAT and CDR2 FQNNGV. CDR3 residues: CASSRDSPGYQPQHF. The CDR3 nucleotides read TGTGCCAGCAGCCGGGACAGCCCTGGCTATCAGCCCCAGCATTTT.

The chain is built from TRBV6-5 and TRBJ2-2; 8 bases are shared with TRBD2. Germline V gene data show CDR1 as MNHEY and CDR2 as SVGAGI. The CDR3 loop spans 14 amino acids. The J segment lost 3 bases and the V segment lost 6 bases, leaving 3 bases of the junction unmatched. CDR3 DNA sequence: TGTGCCAGCAGGACTAGCGCACACACCGGGGAGCTGTTTTTT. It is translated as CASRTSAHTGELFF.

The chain couples TRBV29-1 to TRBJ1-2; maybe TRBD1 (5 bases). The CDR3 is 12 residues long. V was pared by 7 bases and J by 8 bases, with 17 bases between. Per the germline V gene, CDR1 is SQVTM and CDR2 is ANQGSEA. CDR3 residues: CSGRTGDQGYTF. The CDR3 DNA reads TGCAGCGGACGGACGGGGGATCAGGGCTACACCTTC.

The chain uses TRBV28 and TRBJ2-7, with 13 nucleotides matching TRBD2. The germline V gene encodes CDR1 MDHEN and CDR2 SYDVKM. The CDR3 length is 18 residues. Trimming removed 4 bases from V and 0 bases from J; junction bases left unmatched: 9. The DNA of the CDR3 is TGTGCCAGCAGTTCACCGGGACTAGCGGGGTACAGCTCCTACGAGCAGTACTTC. As protein: CASSSPGLAGYSSYEQYF.

DNA for the CDR3: TGTGCCAGCAGCGATTCTATACAGGGTCACGAGCAGTACTTC. This encodes CASSDSIQGHEQYF. V usage is TRBV2 and J usage is TRBJ2-7, with D perhaps TRBD1 (6 bases). The CDR3 runs 14 residues. Germline assignment: CDR1 SNHLY and CDR2 FYNNEI. Trimming left V 6 bases short and J 5 bases short, with 17 bases between. The variable domain in full, completed from reference TRBV2 and TRBJ2-7, reads EPEVTQTPSHQVTQMGQEVILRCVPISNHLYFYWYRQILGQKVEFLVSFYNNEISEKSEIFDDQFSVERPDGSNFTLKIRSTKLEDSAMYFCASSDSIQGHEQYFGPGTRLTVT.

This clone appeared a single time. The genes are TRBV7-8 and TRBJ2-2; 8 bases agree with TRBD2. The CDR3 is 17 amino acids. With 2 bases clipped from V and 6 bases from J, the junction kept 11 bases outside the gene matches. Per germline, CDR1 SGHVS and CDR2 FQNEAQ. This CDR3 is CASSLPTGGDTAGELFF. Written as DNA, the CDR3 is TGTGCCAGCAGCTTACCAACCGGGGGGGATACGGCCGGGGAGCTGTTTTTT.

In this sample, this clone turned up once. The J gene is TRBJ1-2, the V gene TRBV13; 8 nucleotides line up with TRBD1. CDR1 and CDR2 from the germline V gene are PRHDT and FYEKMQ (reference sequence). V was pared by 5 bases and J by 4 bases, with 12 bases of the junction left unmatched. The CDR3 sequence is 16 residues long. This CDR3 reads CASSQTRRTGTYGYTF. The CDR3 DNA reads TGTGCCAGCAGCCAAACTCGAAGGACAGGGACCTATGGCTACACCTTC.